This T cell receptor (beta chain) comes out of a study of graft-versus-host responses after intestinal transplantation. About the study: Grafts were multivisceral, liver-intestinal, or isolated intestinal. After anti-thymocyte globulin induction, recipients took tacrolimus and steroids for around three years. General observations from the study: With peak circulating GvH clone levels came an association with early post-transplant HvG declines. The study found high graft-versus-host to host-versus-graft clonal ratios in allografts of patients with graft-donor T cell macrochimerism.

CDR3 length equals 16 residues. Germline CDR1 is MDHEN and CDR2 is SYDVKM. The V and J ends lost 3 bases and 1 base, in that order; junction bases with no gene match: 0. The assay was immunoSEQ multiplex PCR, and TCRdb's table has in-frame clones only and misses some. The table records roughly 96,000 clones, 90% to 95% of them present only once. Details on this clone: Antigen: not known.

V is TRBV28 and J is TRBJ2-7; TRBD2 matches 16 bases. This specimen was unstimulated CD8+ T cells sorted from spleen or lymph node cells, taken before intestinal transplant. The sequence derives from a human donor who received an intestinal transplant. The CDR3 is CASSLGLAGGSYEQYF. In nucleotides, the CDR3 is TGTGCCAGCAGTTTGGGACTAGCGGGAGGGTCCTACGAGCAGTACTTC.